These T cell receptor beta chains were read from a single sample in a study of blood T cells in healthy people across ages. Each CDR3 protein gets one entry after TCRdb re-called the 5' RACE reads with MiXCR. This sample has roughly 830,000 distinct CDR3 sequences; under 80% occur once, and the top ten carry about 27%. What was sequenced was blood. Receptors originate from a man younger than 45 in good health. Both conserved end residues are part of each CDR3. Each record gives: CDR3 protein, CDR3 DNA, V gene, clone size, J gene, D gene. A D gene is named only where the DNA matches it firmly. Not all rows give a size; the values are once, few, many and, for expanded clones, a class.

CASSLDWTIEETQYF,TGTGCCAGCAGCCTAGATTGGACGATCGAAGAGACCCAGTACTTC,TRBV3-1,NA,TRBJ2-5,NA
CASWTPNSGGTQYF,TGTGCCAGCTGGACACCCAATTCAGGAGGTACGCAGTATTTT,TRBV7-2,NA,TRBJ2-3,NA
CASSIDLGQKGGEQYF,TGTGCCAGCAGCATCGACTTGGGCCAAAAAGGAGGCGAGCAGTACTTC,TRBV28,once,TRBJ2-7,NA
CASSVNTRRPDTQYF,TGTGCCAGCAGCGTAAATACCCGACGACCAGATACGCAGTATTTT,TRBV9,NA,TRBJ2-3,NA
CASLGETQYF,TGTGCCAGCCTGGGAGAGACCCAGTACTTC,TRBV2,NA,TRBJ2-5,NA
CASSLGLDPSETQYF,TGTGCCAGCAGTTTAGGGCTCGACCCCTCGGAGACCCAGTACTTC,TRBV12-3/TRBV12-4,NA,TRBJ2-5,NA
CASSLGEGRGTEAFF,TGCGCCAGCAGCTTGGGCGAGGGTCGAGGAACTGAAGCTTTCTTT,TRBV5-1,NA,TRBJ1-1,NA
CASSVDGIYNEQYF,TGTGCCAGCAGCGTTGACGGGATCTACAATGAGCAGTACTTC,TRBV9,NA,TRBJ2-5,NA
CASREMVNTEAFF,TGTGCCAGCCGGGAGATGGTGAACACTGAAGCTTTCTTT,TRBV6-6,NA,TRBJ1-1,NA
CATSRVTSGVNEQFF,TGTGCCACCAGCAGAGTCACTAGCGGGGTCAATGAGCAGTTCTTC,TRBV15,NA,TRBJ2-1,TRBD2
CATSRPAEDTQYF,TGTGCCACCAGTCGCCCAGCTGAGGATACGCAGTATTTT,TRBV24-1,NA,TRBJ2-3,NA
CASSHRDGSSYEQYF,TGTGCCAGCAGCCACCGGGACGGGAGCTCCTACGAGCAGTACTTC,TRBV7-6,NA,TRBJ2-7,NA
CASTRQGSDYEQYF,TGTGCCAGCACCCGACAGGGGAGTGACTACGAGCAGTACTTC,TRBV2,NA,TRBJ2-7,TRBD1
CASRQRSTGDYEQYF,TGTGCCAGCAGACAACGATCGACAGGGGACTACGAGCAGTACTTC,TRBV3-1,once,TRBJ2-7,TRBD1
CASSPGRNEQFF,TGTGCCAGCAGCCCGGGACGGAATGAGCAGTTCTTC,TRBV6-5,NA,TRBJ2-1,NA
CASSLSILGEKLFF,TGTGCCAGCAGTTTAAGTATCCTCGGTGAAAAACTGTTTTTT,TRBV12-3/TRBV12-4,NA,TRBJ1-4,NA
CSARDSGGGIYEQYF,TGCAGTGCTAGAGATTCGGGCGGGGGCATATACGAGCAGTACTTC,TRBV20-1,NA,TRBJ2-7,NA
CASSQQSGGDTQYF,TGCGCCAGCAGCCAGCAGAGTGGGGGGGATACGCAGTATTTT,TRBV4-3,many,TRBJ2-3,NA
CASNLRGAVTDTQYF,TGCGCCAGCAACCTTCGGGGGGCTGTGACAGATACGCAGTATTTT,TRBV5-1,NA,TRBJ2-3,NA
CASRSGLSADTQYF,TGTGCCAGCAGGTCAGGGTTGAGCGCAGATACGCAGTATTTT,TRBV6-6,NA,TRBJ2-3,NA
CSAAQVSGANVLTF,TGCAGTGCGGCCCAAGTTTCCGGGGCCAACGTCCTGACTTTC,TRBV20-1,few,TRBJ2-6,NA
CASRPGQLSGNTIYF,TGTGCCAGCAGACCCGGACAGCTCTCTGGAAACACCATATATTTT,TRBV12-3/TRBV12-4,NA,TRBJ1-3,NA
CASSQAQEGHGYTF,TGTGCCAGCAGCCAGGCGCAGGAGGGGCATGGCTACACCTTC,TRBV3-1,NA,TRBJ1-2,NA
CASSGTGGGEQFF,TGTGCCAGCAGCGGCACAGGGGGCGGTGAGCAGTTCTTC,TRBV9,NA,TRBJ2-1,TRBD1
CASSFGRMNTEAFF,TGTGCCAGCAGTTTCGGCAGAATGAACACTGAAGCTTTCTTT,TRBV28,NA,TRBJ1-1,NA
CVSSLRAGTREQYF,TGTGTCAGCAGCTTAAGGGCTGGGACACGCGAGCAGTACTTC,TRBV7-6,NA,TRBJ2-7,NA
CASSPGLARETQYF,TGTGCCAGCAGCCCAGGACTAGCTAGGGAGACCCAGTACTTC,TRBV9,many,TRBJ2-5,TRBD2
CSAREGGFDQPQHF,TGCAGTGCTAGAGAAGGGGGGTTTGACCAGCCCCAGCATTTT,TRBV20-1,NA,TRBJ1-5,NA
CASSPSTSTPYGYTF,TGCGCCAGCAGCCCCTCGACAAGCACCCCCTATGGCTACACCTTC,TRBV5-1,NA,TRBJ1-2,NA
CAITGTVNTGELFF,TGTGCCATCACGGGGACAGTTAACACCGGGGAGCTGTTTTTT,TRBV10-3,few,TRBJ2-2,TRBD1
CASSPGSRNTEAFF,TGCGCCAGCAGCCCGGGCAGCAGGAACACTGAAGCTTTCTTT,TRBV4-3,NA,TRBJ1-1,NA
CASSHRTPACEQFF,TGTGCCAGCAGCCATCGGACCCCCGCCTGTGAGCAGTTCTTC,TRBV3-1,NA,TRBJ2-1,NA
CASSQEGHGVVSYEQYF,TGCGCCAGCAGCCAAGAGGGTCATGGGGTAGTAAGCTACGAGCAGTACTTC,TRBV4-3,once,TRBJ2-7,NA
CASSSRPTGVDNEQFF,TGTGCCAGCAGCTCCCGGCCGACAGGAGTTGACAATGAGCAGTTCTTC,TRBV5-5,NA,TRBJ2-1,NA
CASSEGTGSHNEQFF,TGTGCCAGCAGTGAAGGGACAGGGTCCCACAATGAGCAGTTCTTC,TRBV25-1,few,TRBJ2-1,TRBD1
CSARTLAGPQETQYF,TGCAGTGCTAGGACCCTAGCGGGGCCTCAAGAGACCCAGTACTTC,TRBV20-1,NA,TRBJ2-5,TRBD2
CATSRPAGDRANYGYTF,TGTGCCACCAGCAGACCGGCTGGGGACAGGGCTAACTATGGCTACACCTTC,TRBV15,NA,TRBJ1-2,TRBD1
CATSGGDEQYF,TGCGCCACCTCCGGGGGAGACGAGCAGTACTTC,TRBV4-3,NA,TRBJ2-7,NA
CASSQEILAAADTQYF,TGCGCCAGCAGCCAAGAGATTTTGGCAGCGGCGGATACGCAGTATTTT,TRBV4-3,few,TRBJ2-3,NA
CASRPDRADNEQFF,TGCGCCAGCAGACCCGACAGGGCGGACAATGAGCAGTTCTTC,TRBV5-1,NA,TRBJ2-1,TRBD1